This TCR beta chain emerged from a study of CD8 T cells in ankylosing spondylitis. Looked up from germline, CDR1 is SGHRS and CDR2 is YFSETQ. This CDR3 is 15 amino acids long. The trim removed 4 bases at V and 2 bases at J, leaving 8 bases unmatched. Overall study results and limits: Past studies reported some motif variants in reactive arthritis synovial fluid and blood.

The authors made TCR beta libraries by quantitative 5'-RACE with molecular barcodes. TCRdb fed the 5' RACE reads into MiXCR, producing one record per CDR3 protein. The profile shows 350,000 or so distinct CDR3 sequences, around 15% of them singletons. This clonotype was counted only a few times. The antigen is unknown. Sequencing input: blood, either unsorted or a sorted T cell fraction (not recorded which). The TCR originated in a male donor with ankylosing spondylitis or in good health (not recorded which). The chain couples TRBV5-1 to TRBJ2-7; 8 nucleotides align to TRBD1. CDR3 DNA sequence: TGCGCCAGCAGCATATTGACAGGGGCCCCCTACGAGCAGTACTTC. Translated: CASSILTGAPYEQYF.